The 20 T cell receptor beta chains reported below all come from one sample, sequenced in a study of cytomegalovirus exposure and HLA in healthy donors (dated by TCRdb to about 2017). The library was prepared using the immunoSEQ multiplex PCR assay. TCRdb re-hosts the immuneACCESS table, in-frame sequences only. Its copies lack some clones; in the studies checked, an unresolved V gene accounts for under half of them, and the cause for the rest is not known. This sample is represented by 56,000 or so clones; roughly 93% of them were singletons. More than 1.5% of the sample is taken by the ten largest. Input material: PBMCs. These receptors were obtained from a woman aged 18 to 35 in good health and CMV-seropositive.

The genes are TRBV28 and TRBJ2-7; possible D gene TRBD1, 5 bases. V lost 7 bases, J lost 6 bases, and 19 bases lay in between. In germline, CDR1 is MDHEN, CDR2 SYDVKM. The CDR3 is made up of 14 amino acids. This CDR3 reads CASTPTSGRSEQYF. In DNA form, the CDR3 reads TGTGCCAGCACTCCAACCTCAGGGCGTAGCGAGCAGTACTTC.

The J gene is TRBJ2-1, the V gene TRBV6-6; TRBD1 matches 7 bases. Trimming took 6 bases from V and 5 from J; bases not matched to a gene: 13. This CDR3 has 16 amino acids. CDR1 and CDR2 (germline): MNHNY, SVGAGI (reference sequence). CDR3 sequence reads: CASRKGAVSYHNEQFF. The DNA for the CDR3 is TGTGCCAGCAGGAAGGGGGCGGTTTCCTACCACAATGAGCAGTTCTTC.

This chain uses TRBV2 with TRBJ2-5; D is unresolved. This CDR3 spans 14 amino acids. V gave up 3 bases and J gave up 1 base, with 9 bases separating them. Germline V gene sequence: CDR1 SNHLY, CDR2 FYNNEI. For the CDR3, the DNA is TGTGCCAGCAGTGATCCGGGTTTCCAAGAGACCCAGTACTTC. Its translation is CASSDPGFQETQYF.

The CDR3 loop reads CASSLTPGQAAYEQYF. The CDR3 bases are TGTGCCAGCAGCTTGACTCCGGGACAGGCGGCCTACGAGCAGTACTTC. V gene TRBV5-5 combines with J gene TRBJ2-7; 8 nucleotides agree with TRBD1. V lost 1 base and J lost 2; bases outside the gene matches: 8. In germline, CDR1 is SGHKS, CDR2 YYEKEE (reference sequence). The CDR3 contains 16 residues.

The chain carries TRBV9 and TRBJ2-6; possible D gene TRBD1, 6 bases. CDR3 length: 15 amino acids. V gave up 3 bases and J gave up 2 bases, with 9 bases separating them. Germline V gene sequence: CDR1 SGDLS, CDR2 YYNGEE. For the CDR3, the DNA is TGTGCCAGCAGCGCCCACAGGGCTGGGGCCAACGTCCTGACTTTC. This translates into CASSAHRAGANVLTF.

V and J are TRBV4-2 and TRBJ2-7; the match to TRBD2 covers 12 bases. Trimming at V came to 1 base and at J to 2 bases, leaving 0 bases not matched to a gene. The CDR3 has 15 residues. Germline V gene sequence: CDR1 LGHNA, CDR2 YNFKEQ. This CDR3 reads CASSQASGGAYEQYF. The DNA of the CDR3 is TGTGCCAGCAGCCAAGCTAGCGGGGGGGCCTACGAGCAGTACTTC.

There are a few counts of this clone. V gene TRBV29-1 combines with J gene TRBJ1-1; D gene uncertain. This CDR3 region has 11 residues. CDR1 is SQVTM and CDR2 is ANQGSEA in the germline V gene. The V gene lost 3 bases and the J gene lost 4 bases, with 6 bases spanning the gap. The CDR3 is CSVESPTEAFF. CDR3 nucleotide sequence: TGCAGCGTTGAGAGCCCCACTGAAGCTTTCTTT.

CDR3 in amino acids: CASSLEGLPNYGYTF. CDR3 DNA: TGTGCCAGCAGCTTGGAGGGGTTGCCTAACTATGGCTACACCTTC. J is TRBJ1-2 and V is TRBV5-6, with D possibly being TRBD1 (5 bases). This CDR3 is built from 15 residues. With 0 bases removed from V and 0 bases from J, the gap between germline ends came to 9 bases. Germline V gives CDR1 SGHDT, CDR2 YYEEEE.

This clone is a singleton in its sample. The chain uses TRBV5-4 and TRBJ1-3; 9 positions match TRBD1. CDR1 is SGHNT, CDR2 YYREEE, per germline (reference sequence). This CDR3 has 16 residues. After removal of 1 base from V and 2 bases from J, the junction contained 4 bases not matched to a gene. Here the CDR3 DNA reads TGTGCCAGCAGCTTGTATCGACAGGGGGCTGGAAACACCATATATTTT. It specifies CASSLYRQGAGNTIYF.

This clone was recorded only once. V is TRBV27 and J is TRBJ1-2, with 7 nucleotides matching TRBD1. CDR3 length: 12 residues. Losses at the gene ends were 7 bases for V and 6 bases for J; bases not matched to a gene: 5. Germline-derived CDR1 and CDR2 are MNHEY and SMNVEV (reference sequence). The DNA for the CDR3 is TGTGCCAGCAAAACGACAGGGAATGGCTACACCTTC. Protein product: CASKTTGNGYTF.

The chain joins TRBV7-2 to TRBJ2-4; 8 bases fit TRBD1. V dropped 4 bases and J dropped 0; count of bases not matched to a gene: 5. The CDR3 is 16 residues long. Germline lookup yields CDR1 SGHTA and CDR2 FQGNSA. CDR3 bases: TGTGCCAGCAGCTCCCAGGGGGCTCTAGCCAAAAACATTCAGTACTTC. Its protein is CASSSQGALAKNIQYF.

V is TRBV10-2 and J is TRBJ1-5; no firm D call. This CDR3 region has 12 residues. Trimming took off 6 bases at V and 5 bases at J, with 8 bases between the two ends. CDR1 and CDR2 (germline): WSHSY, SAAADI. In DNA, the CDR3 is TGCGCCAGCAGGGGAGACGATCAGCCCCAGCATTTT. The encoded protein is CASRGDDQPQHF.

This clone has a single count. This chain connects TRBV6-1 to TRBJ2-3; 9 bases are a match to TRBD2. This CDR3 has 15 amino acids. CDR1 is MNHNS and CDR2 is SASEGT in the germline V gene. Trimming removed 6 bases from V and 5 bases from J; junction bases left unmatched: 9. CDR3 in DNA: TGTGCCAGCAGAGTAGCGGGGGCCCTAGGAGATACGCAGTATTTT. Translating it yields CASRVAGALGDTQYF.

This sequence joins TRBV7-8 and TRBJ1-3, with a tentative D call TRBD1 (6 bases). The germline gives CDR1 SGHVS, CDR2 FQNEAQ. CDR3 length equals 18 residues. Trimming cost V 8 bases and J 0 bases, with 23 bases left between them. The CDR3, as DNA: TGTGCCAGCCGAGACGGCGGGGGGGCACCAGACTCTGGAAACACCATATATTTT. Amino acid sequence: CASRDGGGAPDSGNTIYF.

This chain connects TRBV5-1 to TRBJ1-3; D may be TRBD1 (6 bases). The V and J ends lost 6 bases and 0 bases respectively, with 10 bases between them. There are 14 residues in the CDR3. Germline V gives CDR1 SGHRS, CDR2 YFSETQ. The CDR3 sequence is CASTTGPSGNTIYF. CDR3 DNA: TGCGCCAGCACGACAGGACCCTCTGGAAACACCATATATTTT.

V is TRBV28 and J is TRBJ2-3, with 8 bases matching TRBD2. Per germline, CDR1 MDHEN and CDR2 SYDVKM. There are 15 residues in the CDR3. V trimming: 7 bases; J trimming: 2 bases; junction bases outside the gene matches: 8. The CDR3: CASIGGARNTDTQYF. The CDR3 coding sequence is TGTGCCAGCATCGGGGGGGCCCGAAACACAGATACGCAGTATTTT.

This clone came up once. The gene calls are TRBV4-1 and TRBJ2-7, with 9 bases identical to TRBD2. The CDR3 covers 15 residues. J was trimmed by 9 bases and V by 5 bases; bases with no gene match: 14. The germline V gene encodes CDR1 MGHRA and CDR2 YSYEKL. Here the CDR3 reads CASSNLAAGGGGQYF. The CDR3 bases are TGCGCCAGCAGCAACCTGGCAGCGGGGGGTGGCGGGCAGTACTTC.

This chain joins TRBV9 and TRBJ2-1; D ambiguous. With 4 bases removed from V and 8 bases from J, the gap between germline ends came to 7 bases. The germline V gene encodes CDR1 SGDLS and CDR2 YYNGEE. The length of the CDR3 is 11 residues. CDR3: CASSQLHEQFF. As DNA, the CDR3 is TGTGCCAGCAGCCAACTACATGAGCAGTTCTTC.

The chain employs TRBV14 and TRBJ1-5, with a tentative D call TRBD1 (6 bases). V gave up 0 bases and J gave up 0 bases, with 15 bases separating them. Germline assignment: CDR1 SGHDN and CDR2 FVKESK. CDR3 length equals 18 residues. For the CDR3, the DNA is TGTGCCAGCAGCCAAGATGGCGCCAGGGGACATAGCAATCAGCCCCAGCATTTT. It encodes CASSQDGARGHSNQPQHF. The variable domain in full, completed from reference TRBV14 and TRBJ1-5, reads EAGVTQFPSHSVIEKGQTVTLRCDPISGHDNLYWYRRVMGKEIKFLLHFVKESKQDESGMPNNRFLAERTGGTYSTLKVQPAELEDSGVYFCASSQDGARGHSNQPQHFGDGTRLSIL.

Written as DNA, the CDR3 is TGCGCCAGCAGCTTGGTGACACGACTAGCGGGCCCCTACGAGCAGTACTTC. It specifies CASSLVTRLAGPYEQYF. V and J are TRBV5-1 and TRBJ2-5, with 10 bases fitting TRBD2. The DNA end favors TRBJ2-7, so the J call may be wrong. There are 17 residues in the CDR3. Germline V gene lookup returns CDR1 SGHRS and CDR2 YFSETQ.